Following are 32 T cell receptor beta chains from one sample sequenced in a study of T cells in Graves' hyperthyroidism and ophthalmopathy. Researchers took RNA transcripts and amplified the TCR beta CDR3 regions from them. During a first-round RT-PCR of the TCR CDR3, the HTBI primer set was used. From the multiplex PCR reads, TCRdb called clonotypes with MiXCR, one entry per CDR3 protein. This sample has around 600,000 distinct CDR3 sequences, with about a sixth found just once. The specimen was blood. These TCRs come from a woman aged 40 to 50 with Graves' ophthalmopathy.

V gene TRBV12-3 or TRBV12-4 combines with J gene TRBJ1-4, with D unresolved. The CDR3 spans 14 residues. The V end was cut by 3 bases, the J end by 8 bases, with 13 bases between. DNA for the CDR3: TGTGCCAGCAGTTTCTCTTTCCTGCGAGAAAAACTGTTTTTT. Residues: CASSFSFLREKLFF.

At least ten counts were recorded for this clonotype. The CDR3 DNA sequence: TGTGCTACCACGCGTGGGCAGGGGATCACTGAAGCTTTCTTT. Translating gives CATTRGQGITEAFF. The V gene is TRBV2, the J gene TRBJ1-1; D is perhaps TRBD1 (6 bases). This CDR3 is 14 amino acids long. Germline lookup yields CDR1 SNHLY and CDR2 FYNNEI.

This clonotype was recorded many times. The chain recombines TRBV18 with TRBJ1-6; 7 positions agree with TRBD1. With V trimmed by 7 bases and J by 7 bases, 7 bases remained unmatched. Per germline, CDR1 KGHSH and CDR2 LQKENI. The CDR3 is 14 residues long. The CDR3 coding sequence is TGTGCCAGCTGGCCAGGGGGACTCAATTCACCCCTCCACTTT. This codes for CASWPGGLNSPLHF.

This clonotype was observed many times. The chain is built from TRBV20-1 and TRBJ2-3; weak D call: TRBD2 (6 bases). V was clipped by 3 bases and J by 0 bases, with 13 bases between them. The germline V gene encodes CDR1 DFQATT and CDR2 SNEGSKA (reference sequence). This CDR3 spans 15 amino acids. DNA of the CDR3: TGCAGTGCTAGCGGGGCTAGCGCAAGCACAGATACGCAGTATTTT. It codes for CSASGASASTDTQYF.

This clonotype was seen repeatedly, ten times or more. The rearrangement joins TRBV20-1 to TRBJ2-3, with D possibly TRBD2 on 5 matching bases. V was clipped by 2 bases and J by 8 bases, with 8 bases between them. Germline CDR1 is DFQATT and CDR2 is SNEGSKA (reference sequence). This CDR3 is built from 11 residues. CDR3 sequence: CSARRDSTQYF. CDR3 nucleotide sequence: TGCAGTGCTAGACGGGATTCTACGCAGTATTTT.

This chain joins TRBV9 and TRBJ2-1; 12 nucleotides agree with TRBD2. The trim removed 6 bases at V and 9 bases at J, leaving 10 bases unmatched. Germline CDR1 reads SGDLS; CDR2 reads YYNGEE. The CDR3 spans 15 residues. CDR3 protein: CASNGLAGIAGEQFF. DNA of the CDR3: TGTGCCAGCAACGGACTAGCGGGGATTGCGGGTGAGCAGTTCTTC.

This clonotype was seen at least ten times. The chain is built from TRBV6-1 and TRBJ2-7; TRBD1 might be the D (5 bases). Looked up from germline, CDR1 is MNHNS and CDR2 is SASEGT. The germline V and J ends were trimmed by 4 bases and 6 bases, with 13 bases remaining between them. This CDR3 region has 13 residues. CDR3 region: CASSVDQGGEQYF. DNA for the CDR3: TGTGCCAGCAGTGTTGACCAGGGCGGCGAGCAGTACTTC.

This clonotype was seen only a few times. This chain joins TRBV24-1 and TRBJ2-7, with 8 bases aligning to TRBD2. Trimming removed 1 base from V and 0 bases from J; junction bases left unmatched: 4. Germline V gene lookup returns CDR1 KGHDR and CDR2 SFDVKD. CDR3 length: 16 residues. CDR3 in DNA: TGTGCCACCAGTGATTTAAGGACTAGCAGCTCCTACGAGCAGTACTTC. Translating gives CATSDLRTSSSYEQYF.

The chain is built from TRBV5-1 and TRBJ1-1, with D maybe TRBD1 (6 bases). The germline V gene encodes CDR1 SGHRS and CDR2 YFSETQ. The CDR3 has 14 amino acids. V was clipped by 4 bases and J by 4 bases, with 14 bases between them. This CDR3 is CASSVGEGGTEAFF. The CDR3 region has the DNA TGCGCCAGCAGCGTGGGGGAGGGGGGCACTGAAGCTTTCTTT.

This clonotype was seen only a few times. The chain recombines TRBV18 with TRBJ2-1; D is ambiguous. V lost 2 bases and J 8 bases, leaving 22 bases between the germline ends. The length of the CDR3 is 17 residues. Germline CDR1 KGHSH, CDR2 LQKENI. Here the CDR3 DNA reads TGTGCCAGCTCACCAAACTGGGCCGGGCCGGGTGAGGATGAGCAGTTCTTC. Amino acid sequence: CASSPNWAGPGEDEQFF.

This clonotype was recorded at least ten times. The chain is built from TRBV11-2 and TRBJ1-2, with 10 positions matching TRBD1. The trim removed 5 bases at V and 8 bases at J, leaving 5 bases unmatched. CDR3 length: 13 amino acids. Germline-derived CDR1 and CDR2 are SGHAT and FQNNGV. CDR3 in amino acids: CASSIDRGQGYTF. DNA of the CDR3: TGTGCCAGCAGCATCGACAGGGGGCAAGGCTACACCTTC.

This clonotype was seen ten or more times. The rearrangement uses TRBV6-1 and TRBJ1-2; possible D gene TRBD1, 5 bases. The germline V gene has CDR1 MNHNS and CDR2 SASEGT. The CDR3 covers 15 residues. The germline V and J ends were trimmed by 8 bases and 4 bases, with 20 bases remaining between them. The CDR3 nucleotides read TGTGCCAGCGAAAAACACATTAGGGGAACCTATGGCTACACCTTC. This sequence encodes CASEKHIRGTYGYTF.

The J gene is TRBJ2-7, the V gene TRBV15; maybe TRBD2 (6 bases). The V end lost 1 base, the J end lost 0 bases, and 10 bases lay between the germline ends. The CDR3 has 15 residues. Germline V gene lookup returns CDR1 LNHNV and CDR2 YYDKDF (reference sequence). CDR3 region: CATSRGNSGSYEQYF. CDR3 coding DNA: TGTGCCACCAGCAGAGGAAATAGCGGCTCCTACGAGCAGTACTTC.

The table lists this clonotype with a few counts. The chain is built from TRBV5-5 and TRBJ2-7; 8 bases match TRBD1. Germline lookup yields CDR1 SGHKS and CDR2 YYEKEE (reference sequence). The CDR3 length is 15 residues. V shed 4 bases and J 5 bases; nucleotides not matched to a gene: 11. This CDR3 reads CASSPWSGGGDEQYF. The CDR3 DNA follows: TGTGCCAGCAGCCCTTGGTCAGGGGGCGGCGACGAGCAGTACTTC.

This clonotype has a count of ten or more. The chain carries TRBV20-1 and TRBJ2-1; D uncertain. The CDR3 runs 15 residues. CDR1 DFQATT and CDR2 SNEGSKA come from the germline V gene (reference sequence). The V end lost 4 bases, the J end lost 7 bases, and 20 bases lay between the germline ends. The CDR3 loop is CSAKDFDKMWNEQFF. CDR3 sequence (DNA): TGCAGTGCTAAGGATTTCGACAAGATGTGGAATGAGCAGTTCTTC.

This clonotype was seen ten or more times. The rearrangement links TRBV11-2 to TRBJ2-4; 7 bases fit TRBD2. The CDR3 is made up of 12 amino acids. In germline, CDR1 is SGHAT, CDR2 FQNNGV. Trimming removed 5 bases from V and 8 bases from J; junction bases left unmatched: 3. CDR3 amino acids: CASSMGGDIQYF. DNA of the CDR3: TGTGCCAGCAGCATGGGGGGGGACATTCAGTACTTC.

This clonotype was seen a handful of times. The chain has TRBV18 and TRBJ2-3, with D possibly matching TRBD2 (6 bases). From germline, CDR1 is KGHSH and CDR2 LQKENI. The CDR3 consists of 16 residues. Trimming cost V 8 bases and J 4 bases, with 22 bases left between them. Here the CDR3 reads CASLLRLSGGADTQYF. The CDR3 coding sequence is TGTGCCAGCCTTCTCAGACTTAGCGGAGGGGCAGATACGCAGTATTTT. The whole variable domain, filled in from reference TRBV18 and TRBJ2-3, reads NAGVMQNPRHLVRRRGQEARLRCSPMKGHSHVYWYRQLPEEGLKFMVYLQKENIIDESGMPKERFSAEFPKEGPSILRIQQVVRGDSAAYFCASLLRLSGGADTQYFGPGTRLTVL.

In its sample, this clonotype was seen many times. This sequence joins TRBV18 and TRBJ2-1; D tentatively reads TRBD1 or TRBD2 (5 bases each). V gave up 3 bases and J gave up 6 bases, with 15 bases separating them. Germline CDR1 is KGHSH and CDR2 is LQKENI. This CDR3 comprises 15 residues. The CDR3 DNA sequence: TGTGCCAGCTCACCCGGGACCACGCAGACCAATGAGCAGTTCTTC. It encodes CASSPGTTQTNEQFF.

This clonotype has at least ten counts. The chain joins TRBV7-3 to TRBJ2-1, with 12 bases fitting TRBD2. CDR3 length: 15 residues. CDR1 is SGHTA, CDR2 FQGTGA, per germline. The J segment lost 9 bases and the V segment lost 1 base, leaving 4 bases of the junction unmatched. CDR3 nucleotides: TGTGCCAGCAGCTTAAGACTAGCGGGGGTGCGTGAGCAGTTCTTC. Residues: CASSLRLAGVREQFF. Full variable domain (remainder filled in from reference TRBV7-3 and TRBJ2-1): GAGVSQTPSNKVTEKGKYVELRCDPISGHTALYWYRQSLGQGPEFLIYFQGTGAADDSGLPNDRFFAVRPEGSVSTLKIQRTERGDSAVYLCASSLRLAGVREQFFGPGTRLTVL.

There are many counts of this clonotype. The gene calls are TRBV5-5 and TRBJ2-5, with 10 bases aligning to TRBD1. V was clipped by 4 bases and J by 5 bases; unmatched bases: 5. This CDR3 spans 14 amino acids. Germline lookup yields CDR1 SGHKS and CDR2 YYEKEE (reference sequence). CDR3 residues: CASSRQGAFETQYF. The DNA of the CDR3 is TGTGCCAGCAGCAGACAGGGGGCGTTCGAGACCCAGTACTTC.

As DNA, the CDR3 is TGCGCCAGCAGCACCCGGACAGGGACGAGGAACACTGAAGCTTTCTTT. This translates into CASSTRTGTRNTEAFF. This chain uses TRBV5-1 with TRBJ1-1; 8 nucleotides line up with TRBD1. Trimming removed 4 bases from V and 1 base from J; junction bases left unmatched: 9. Germline CDR1 and CDR2: SGHRS and YFSETQ. The CDR3 spans 16 residues.

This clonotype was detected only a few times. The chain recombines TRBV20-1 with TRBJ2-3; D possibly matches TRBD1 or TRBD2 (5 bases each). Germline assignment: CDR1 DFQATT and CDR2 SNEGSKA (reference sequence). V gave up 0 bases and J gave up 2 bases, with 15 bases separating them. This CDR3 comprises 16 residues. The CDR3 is CSARDLTGPPTDTQYF. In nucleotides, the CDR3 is TGCAGTGCTAGAGATTTAACGGGACCCCCCACAGATACGCAGTATTTT.

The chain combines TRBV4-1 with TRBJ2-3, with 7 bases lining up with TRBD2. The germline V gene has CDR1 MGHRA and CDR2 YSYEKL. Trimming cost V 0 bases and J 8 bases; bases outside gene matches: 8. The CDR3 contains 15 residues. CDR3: CASSQDGGVDATQYF. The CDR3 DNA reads TGCGCCAGCAGCCAAGATGGGGGGGTGGACGCTACGCAGTATTTT.

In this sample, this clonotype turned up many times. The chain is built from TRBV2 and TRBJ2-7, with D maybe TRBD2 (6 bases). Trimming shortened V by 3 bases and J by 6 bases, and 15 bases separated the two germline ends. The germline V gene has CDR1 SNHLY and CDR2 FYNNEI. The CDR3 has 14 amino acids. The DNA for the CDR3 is TGTGCCAGCAGTGATAGCGGATGGAGCACCGAGCAGTACTTC. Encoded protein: CASSDSGWSTEQYF.

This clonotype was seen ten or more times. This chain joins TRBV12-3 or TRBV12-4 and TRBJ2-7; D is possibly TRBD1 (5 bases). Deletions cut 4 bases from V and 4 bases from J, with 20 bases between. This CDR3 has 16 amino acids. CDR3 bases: TGTGCCAGCAGTTCCCGGACGGATCTTCCAGGGTACGAGCAGTACTTC. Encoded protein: CASSSRTDLPGYEQYF.

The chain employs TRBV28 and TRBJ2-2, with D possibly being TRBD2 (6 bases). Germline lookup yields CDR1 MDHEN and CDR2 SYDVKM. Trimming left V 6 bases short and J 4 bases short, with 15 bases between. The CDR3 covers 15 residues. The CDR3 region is CASSTLGAGTGELFF. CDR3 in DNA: TGTGCCAGCAGCACCCTCGGAGCGGGCACCGGGGAGCTGTTTTTT.

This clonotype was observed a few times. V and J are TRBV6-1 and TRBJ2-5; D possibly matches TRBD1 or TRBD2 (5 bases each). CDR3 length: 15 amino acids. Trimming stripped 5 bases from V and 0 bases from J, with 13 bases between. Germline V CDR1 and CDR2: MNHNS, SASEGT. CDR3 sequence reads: CASSKGVGHQETQYF. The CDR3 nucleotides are TGTGCCAGCAGTAAAGGAGTGGGACACCAAGAGACCCAGTACTTC.

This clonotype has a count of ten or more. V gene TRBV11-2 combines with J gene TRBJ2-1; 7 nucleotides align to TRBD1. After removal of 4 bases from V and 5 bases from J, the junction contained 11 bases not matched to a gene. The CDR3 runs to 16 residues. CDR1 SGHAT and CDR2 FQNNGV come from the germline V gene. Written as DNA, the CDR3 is TGTGCCAGCAGCTCAGAACAGGGGACCCTCCACAATGAGCAGTTCTTC. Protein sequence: CASSSEQGTLHNEQFF. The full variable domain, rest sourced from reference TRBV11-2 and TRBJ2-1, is EAGVAQSPRYKIIEKRQSVAFWCNPISGHATLYWYQQILGQGPKLLIQFQNNGVVDDSQLPKDRFSAERLKGVDSTLKIQPAKLEDSAVYLCASSSEQGTLHNEQFFGPGTRLTVL.

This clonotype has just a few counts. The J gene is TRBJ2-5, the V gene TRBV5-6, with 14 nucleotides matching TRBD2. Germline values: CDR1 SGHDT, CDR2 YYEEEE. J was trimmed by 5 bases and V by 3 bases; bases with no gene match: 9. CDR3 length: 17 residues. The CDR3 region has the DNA TGTGCCAGCAGCTCGGGGACTAGCGGGAGAATTCGGGAGACCCAGTACTTC. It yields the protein CASSSGTSGRIRETQYF.

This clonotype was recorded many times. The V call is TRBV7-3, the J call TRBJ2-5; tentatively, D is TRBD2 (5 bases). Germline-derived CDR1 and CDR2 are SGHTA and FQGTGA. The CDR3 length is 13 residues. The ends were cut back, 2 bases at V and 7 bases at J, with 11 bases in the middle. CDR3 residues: CASSLVREGTQYF. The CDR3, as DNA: TGTGCCAGCAGCTTAGTTCGCGAGGGGACCCAGTACTTC. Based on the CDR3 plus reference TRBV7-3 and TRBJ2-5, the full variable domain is GAGVSQTPSNKVTEKGKYVELRCDPISGHTALYWYRQSLGQGPEFLIYFQGTGAADDSGLPNDRFFAVRPEGSVSTLKIQRTERGDSAVYLCASSLVREGTQYFGPGTRLLVL.

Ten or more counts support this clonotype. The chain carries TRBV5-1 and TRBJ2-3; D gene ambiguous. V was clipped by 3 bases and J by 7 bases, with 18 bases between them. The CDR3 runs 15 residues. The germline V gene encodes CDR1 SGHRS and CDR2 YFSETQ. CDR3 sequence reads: CASSSDPLGGYTQYF. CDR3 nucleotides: TGCGCCAGCAGCTCAGACCCCCTGGGTGGCTATACGCAGTATTTT.

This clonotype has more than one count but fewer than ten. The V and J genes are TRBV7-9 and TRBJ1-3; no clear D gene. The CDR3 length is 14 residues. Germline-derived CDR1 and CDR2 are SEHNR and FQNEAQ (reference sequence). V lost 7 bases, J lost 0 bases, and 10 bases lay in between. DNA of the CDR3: TGTGCCAGCAAGGAAACAAGCTCTGGAAACACCATATATTTT. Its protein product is CASKETSSGNTIYF.